What follows describes a single T cell receptor beta chain. This sample is part of a study of OX40 agonist ivuxolimab in advanced cancers. Study information: Every 2 weeks, ivuxolimab was infused into the patients intravenously at between 0.01 and 10 mg/kg. Partial responses, seen in three patients, involved one hepatocellular carcinoma and two cutaneous melanomas.

Here immunoSEQ multiplex PCR was the method, and the copy in TCRdb shows in-frame clones only, minus some. Here the sample spans tens of thousands of clones, 94% being singletons. This CDR3 has 12 residues. V dropped 1 base and J dropped 9 bases, with 4 bases sitting between them. Germline CDR1 reads MGHRA; CDR2 reads YSYEKL. This sample comprised CD4+ or CD8+ T cells sorted from blood, obtained in a trial of the OX40 agonist ivuxolimab. The V and J genes are TRBV4-1 and TRBJ1-6, with unresolved D. This clonotype was sampled from an adult with an advanced solid tumor such as melanoma, head and neck, liver or kidney cancer. The chain's CDR3 is CASSQGGSPLHF. The CDR3 nucleotides are TGCGCCAGCAGCCAAGGGGGTTCACCCCTCCACTTT.